These T cell receptor beta chains were read from a single sample in a study of blood T cell repertoires in COVID-19. Clones were read by immunoSEQ multiplex PCR, and TCRdb kept only the in-frame ones, dropping some. The profile covers approximately 350,000 clones, with about 90% appearing a single time and around 3% taken by the ten largest. The specimen sequenced was peripheral blood. The receptor set was obtained from a woman aged 25-40 years with COVID-19, enrolled during active disease. Each CDR3 is given with its conserved first and last residue.

cdr3_aa,j_call,v_call
CASSLDRTSGNTIYF,TRBJ1-3,TRBV28
CASSLSDYGYTF,TRBJ1-2,TRBV28
CASSYSSYTEAFF,TRBJ1-1,TRBV6-5
CAGQITTNTEAFF,TRBJ1-1,TRBV6-6
CASSQFNEQYF,TRBJ2-7,TRBV14
CASREGLAGGTLKNTGELFF,TRBJ2-2,TRBV5-4
CATSDNDRGGQETQYF,TRBJ2-5,TRBV24-1
CASSLEGLRGYTF,TRBJ1-2,TRBV27
CASNLPDPGREKLFF,TRBJ1-4,TRBV2
CASSKVSTDPPQHF,TRBJ1-5,TRBV21-1
CASSLGRGTQYF,TRBJ2-3,TRBV11-3
CATATEPTTQPQHF,TRBJ1-5,TRBV10-2
CARALAGGQETQYF,TRBJ2-5,TRBV30
CASSSGRSYEQYF,TRBJ2-7,TRBV10-1
CASSLGPQGANSPLHF,TRBJ1-6,TRBV5-4
CASSLDPSRPIQYF,TRBJ2-4,TRBV11-3
CASSSSFGQGALMNTEAFF,TRBJ1-1,TRBV7-2
CASSPNRGDTEAFF,TRBJ1-1,TRBV18
CASSQEASTGELFF,TRBJ2-2,TRBV4-1
CASSPRRQITGELFF,TRBJ2-2,TRBV19
CASSYVLAGGPDF,TRBJ2-4,TRBV6-2/TRBV6-3
CASSLERVANYGYTF,TRBJ1-2,TRBV5-6
CASSHRGGATNEKLFF,TRBJ1-4,TRBV11-2
CASSLNQDYGYTF,TRBJ1-2,TRBV18
CASSREGTGASGANVLTF,TRBJ2-6,TRBV7-2
CATSVGTDTQYF,TRBJ2-3,TRBV24-1
CASSHARDLNTEAFF,TRBJ1-1,TRBV5-1
CSRGVGMETQYF,TRBJ2-5,TRBV29-1
CASSFIAGGPGEQFF,TRBJ2-1,TRBV5-4
CASSFYSGDNEQFF,TRBJ2-1,TRBV7-9
CASSYLQGSPNEKLFF,TRBJ1-4,TRBV6-6
CATSSWGGTGTDTQYF,TRBJ2-3,TRBV15
CASSEAGPQGAEAFF,TRBJ1-1,TRBV2
CASSFGGANYGYTF,TRBJ1-2,TRBV19
CASSGGGTEAFF,TRBJ1-1,TRBV12-3/TRBV12-4
CASSQSTSGRVRETQYF,TRBJ2-5,TRBV5-1
CASSGGGGYGYTF,TRBJ1-2,TRBV5-1
CAISDKSSYGYTF,TRBJ1-2,TRBV10-3
CASSIQAPNTEAFF,TRBJ1-1,TRBV6-5
CASILGRTGELFF,TRBJ2-2,TRBV12-3/TRBV12-4
CASSQDLGVSPTVGELFF,TRBJ2-2,TRBV14
CARSLEDRPKYF,TRBJ2-5,TRBV7-5
CASGQGAETEAFF,TRBJ1-1,TRBV12-5
CASSYSWEIPSGNTIYF,TRBJ1-3,TRBV6-2/TRBV6-3
CASSQDWGSGMDEQFF,TRBJ2-1,TRBV4-1
CASSLGGQARRNQPQHF,TRBJ1-5,TRBV6-2/TRBV6-3